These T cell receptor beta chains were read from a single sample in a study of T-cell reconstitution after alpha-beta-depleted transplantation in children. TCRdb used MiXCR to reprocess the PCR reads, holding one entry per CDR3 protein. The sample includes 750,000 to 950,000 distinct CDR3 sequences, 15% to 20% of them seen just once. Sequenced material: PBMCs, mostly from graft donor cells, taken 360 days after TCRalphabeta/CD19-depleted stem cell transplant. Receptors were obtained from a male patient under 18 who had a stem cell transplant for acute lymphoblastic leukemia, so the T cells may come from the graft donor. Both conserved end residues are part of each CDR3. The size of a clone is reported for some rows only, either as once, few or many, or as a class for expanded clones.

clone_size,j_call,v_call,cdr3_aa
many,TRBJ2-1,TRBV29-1,CSDLEAVNEQFF
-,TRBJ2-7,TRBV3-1,CASSQEIGQQREQYF
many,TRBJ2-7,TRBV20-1,CSARGLGRRYEQYF
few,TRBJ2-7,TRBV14,CASSQEYGNPNSYEQYF
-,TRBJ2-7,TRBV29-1,CSVLTGEHYEQYF
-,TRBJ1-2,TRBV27,CASSFPGRGYTF
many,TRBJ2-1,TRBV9,CASSVMTSGALEQFF
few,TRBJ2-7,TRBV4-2,CASSPGLARDYEQYF
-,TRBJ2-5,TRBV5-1,CASSLNVRGETQYF
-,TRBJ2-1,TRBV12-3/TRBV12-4,CASMGLASYNEQFF
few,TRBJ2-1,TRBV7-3,CASSLNPAGGSYNEQFF